Each of the 22 T cell receptor beta chains below was sequenced from the same sample in a study of vaccination effects on CD4 cells after COVID-19 (dated by TCRdb to between 2022 and 2023). To identify antigen-specific CD4+ T cell clonotypes by their expansion, the ViraFEST assay first stimulated PBMC with viral peptide pools and then applied TCR sequencing. After approximately eleven days of culture, CD4+ T cells were isolated with the EasySep CD4+ T cell isolation kit. Healthy vaccine recipients had no prior SARS-CoV-2 infection, confirmed by negative nucleocapsid antibodies before and after vaccination. The library relied on the immunoSEQ multiplex PCR assay. The source is immuneACCESS, and TCRdb retained only in-frame sequences with V and J called. Part of the clones is not carried over; for the studies checked, unresolved V genes explain less than half of this, and the remainder is unexplained. The sample table shows 30,000 to 40,000 clones, and 73% are seen once. The ten largest clones represent 27% of the sample.

Antigen specificity for these receptors is unknown. Material: CD4+ T cells from PBMCs cultured with HCoV-OC43 spike peptides, obtained before COVID-19 vaccination. The cell subset or site label of this sample denotes: HCoV-OC43 spike overlapping peptide pool stimulation. The receptors derive from a human donor who received a COVID-19 vaccine.

The rearrangement uses TRBV2 and TRBJ2-2; D may be TRBD1 (6 bases). This CDR3 has 15 amino acids. Looked up from germline, CDR1 is SNHLY and CDR2 is FYNNEI. Trimming stripped 4 bases from V and 1 base from J, with 10 bases between. The CDR3 here is CASSAGTLNTGELFF. CDR3 DNA sequence: TGTGCCAGCAGTGCGGGGACATTGAACACCGGGGAGCTGTTTTTT.

The rearrangement links TRBV15 to TRBJ2-2; D ambiguous. The CDR3 contains 13 residues. With 0 bases removed from V and 7 bases from J, the gap between germline ends came to 6 bases. The germline CDR1 and CDR2 sequences are LNHNV and YYDKDF (reference sequence). This CDR3 reads CATSRDPGGELFF. The CDR3 DNA follows: TGTGCCACCAGCAGAGATCCGGGCGGGGAGCTGTTTTTT.

CDR3 bases: TGTGCCAGCAGTTTCGGTGGAAATACGCAGTATTTT. Translation: CASSFGGNTQYF. The chain recombines TRBV12-3 or TRBV12-4 with TRBJ2-3, with D hard to call. The CDR3 totals 12 residues. V dropped 3 bases and J dropped 7 bases, with 8 bases sitting between them.

J is TRBJ2-5 and V is TRBV4-1; 13 bases agree with TRBD2. Germline V lookup: CDR1 MGHRA, CDR2 YSYEKL. V lost 1 base to trimming and J lost 5 bases; unmatched junction nucleotides: 7. The CDR3 loop spans 17 amino acids. The CDR3, as DNA: TGCGCCAGCAGCCAAGGCGGACTAGCGGGAGTCGGGGAGACCCAGTACTTC. Translated: CASSQGGLAGVGETQYF.

This clone has only a few counts. The chain employs TRBV7-2 and TRBJ1-3; D call uncertain. V shed 1 base and J shed 0 bases, with 7 bases lying between them. The CDR3 length is 15 residues. Germline V gene sequence: CDR1 SGHTA, CDR2 FQGNSA. CDR3: CASSLGPGSGNTIYF. CDR3 sequence (DNA): TGTGCCAGCAGCTTAGGGCCGGGCTCTGGAAACACCATATATTTT.

V and J are TRBV29-1 and TRBJ2-7; D may be TRBD1 (6 bases). CDR3 length: 12 residues. Trimming took 3 bases from V and 7 from J, leaving 13 bases between them. From germline, CDR1 is SQVTM and CDR2 ANQGSEA. In DNA form, the CDR3 reads TGCAGCGTTGAGCTCCCAGGGGTTGAGCAGTACTTC. Its protein is CSVELPGVEQYF.

The genes are TRBV6-1 and TRBJ1-5; D unresolved. V was trimmed by 2 bases and J by 5 bases, leaving 7 bases between them. CDR1 and CDR2 from the germline V gene are MNHNS and SASEGT. The CDR3 is 13 amino acids. CDR3 loop: CASSEHGDQPQHF. As DNA, the CDR3 is TGTGCCAGCAGTGAACACGGGGATCAGCCCCAGCATTTT.

Remarks on this clone: A junction boundary mismatches the germline segment, possibly from a read error. The chain carries TRBV2 and TRBJ1-4; 8 positions match TRBD1. Germline V CDR1 and CDR2: SNHLY, FYNNEI. This CDR3 has 15 amino acids. The CDR3: CANSSQGATNEKLFF. In DNA form, the CDR3 reads TGTGCCAACAGTTCACAGGGGGCAACTAATGAAAAACTGTTTTTT.

The V gene is TRBV28, the J gene TRBJ1-1; weak D call: TRBD1 (5 bases). V lost 7 bases and J lost 11, with 14 bases in between. The CDR3 loop spans 11 amino acids. Germline assignment: CDR1 MDHEN and CDR2 SYDVKM. Here the CDR3 reads CASTPGVVAFF. The DNA for the CDR3 is TGTGCCAGCACCCCGGGGGTAGTGGCTTTCTTT.

The rearrangement uses TRBV4-1 and TRBJ2-5; the D is unclear. The CDR3 length is 15 residues. From germline, CDR1 is MGHRA and CDR2 YSYEKL. Trimming stripped 0 bases from V and 4 bases from J, with 12 bases between. CDR3 DNA sequence: TGCGCCAGCAGCCAAGATGGGTTCGTCGGAGAGACCCAGTACTTC. Translated, it gives CASSQDGFVGETQYF.

The chain carries TRBV5-1 and TRBJ1-6; 8 positions match TRBD1. After removal of 0 bases from V and 9 bases from J, the junction contained 8 bases not matched to a gene. Germline V lookup: CDR1 SGHRS, CDR2 YFSETQ. CDR3 size: 16 residues. The CDR3 region has the DNA TGCGCCAGCAGCTTGGACAGGGGGGGATTCCGTTCACCCCTCCACTTT. Encoded protein: CASSLDRGGFRSPLHF. The full variable domain, in which reference TRBV5-1 and TRBJ1-6 provide the parts outside the CDR3, is KAGVTQTPRYLIKTRGQQVTLSCSPISGHRSVSWYQQTPGQGLQFLFEYFSETQRNKGNFPGRFSGRQFSNSRSEMNVSTLELGDSALYLCASSLDRGGFRSPLHFGNGTRLTVT.

V and J are TRBV2 and TRBJ1-1; TRBD1 agrees at 8 bases. Germline trimming cut 7 bases from V and 4 bases from J; bases unmatched to any gene: 8. Germline V lookup: CDR1 SNHLY, CDR2 FYNNEI. There are 14 residues in the CDR3. The CDR3 spells CASILTGVGTEAFF. The CDR3 nucleotides read TGTGCCAGCATCCTGACAGGGGTTGGCACTGAAGCTTTCTTT.

This sequence joins TRBV2 and TRBJ2-2; D could derive from TRBD1 or TRBD2 (5 bases each). Germline V gene lookup returns CDR1 SNHLY and CDR2 FYNNEI. The V end was cut by 6 bases, the J end by 5 bases, with 13 bases between. The CDR3 runs to 14 residues. CDR3 nucleotides: TGTGCCAGCAGGGCCGGGGCTTGGACCGGGGAGCTGTTTTTT. This encodes CASRAGAWTGELFF.

The J gene is TRBJ1-3, the V gene TRBV21-1; TRBD1 is the table's D call, not checked against the DNA. TRBV21-1 is deemed a pseudogene. The CDR3 runs 17 residues. Written as DNA, the CDR3 is TGTGCCAGCAGCAAACGGTACAGGGGGCGCCCTGGAAACACCATATATTTT. As protein: CASSKRYRGRPGNTIYF.

The CDR3 DNA sequence: TGTGCCAGCAGAAAAGGGACAGGGTCCTACGAGCAGTACTTC. This translates into CASRKGTGSYEQYF. J is TRBJ2-7 and V is TRBV25-1; TRBD1 matches at 9 bases. The CDR3 consists of 14 residues. Germline V gene lookup returns CDR1 MGHDK and CDR2 SYGVNS. After removal of 6 bases from V and 1 base from J, the junction contained 4 bases not matched to a gene.

This clone occurred a few times. The chain is built from TRBV3-1 (or the pseudogene TRBV3-2) and TRBJ2-2, with 8 bases identical to TRBD2. Germline-derived CDR1 and CDR2 are LGHDT and YNNKEL (reference sequence). V was pared by 4 bases and J by 3 bases, with 7 bases of the junction left unmatched. CDR3 size: 16 residues. For the CDR3, the DNA is TGTGCCAGCAGCCTAACGGGAGGGCATTACACCGGGGAGCTGTTTTTT. Translating gives CASSLTGGHYTGELFF.

The gene calls are TRBV2 and TRBJ1-5; D is ambiguous. This CDR3 has 15 amino acids. V was pared by 3 bases and J by 2 bases, with 11 bases between. The germline V gene encodes CDR1 SNHLY and CDR2 FYNNEI. The CDR3 loop reads CASSERAGGNQPQHF. The CDR3 DNA sequence: TGTGCCAGCAGTGAGAGGGCAGGAGGCAATCAGCCCCAGCATTTT.

In this sample, this clone turned up a few times. The V gene is TRBV28, the J gene TRBJ2-7; perhaps D is TRBD1 or TRBD2 (5 bases each). The V and J ends lost 5 bases and 4 bases respectively, with 15 bases between them. Germline loops: CDR1 MDHEN, CDR2 SYDVKM. The CDR3 has 14 amino acids. As DNA, the CDR3 is TGTGCCAGCAGTCGCCGGGACCGGGGATACGAGCAGTACTTC. This sequence encodes CASSRRDRGYEQYF.

This clone has a handful of counts. In nucleotides, the CDR3 is TGTGCCAGCAGTTCGGACCGGGGACGGCAAGCTAACTATGGCTACACCTTC. The encoded protein is CASSSDRGRQANYGYTF. The chain couples TRBV28 to TRBJ1-2; D possibly corresponds to TRBD1 (5 bases). The V end was cut by 4 bases, the J end by 0 bases, with 18 bases between. Germline V CDR1 and CDR2: MDHEN, SYDVKM. CDR3 length: 17 residues.

A single count supports this clone. The chain has TRBV5-1 and TRBJ2-3, with 13 bases that match TRBD2. After removal of 7 bases from V and 2 bases from J, the junction contained 16 bases not matched to a gene. In germline, CDR1 is SGHRS, CDR2 YFSETQ. The CDR3 contains 19 residues. Written as DNA, the CDR3 is TGCGCCAGCCGTCAGGGGAGGGGAGGACTAGCGGGAGTCACAGATACGCAGTATTTT. As protein: CASRQGRGGLAGVTDTQYF.

This rearrangement joins TRBV18 to TRBJ2-7, with TRBD2 matching 9 bases. The CDR3 has 13 residues. Looked up from germline, CDR1 is KGHSH and CDR2 is LQKENI. With 5 bases clipped from V and 7 bases from J, the junction kept 6 bases outside the gene matches. The CDR3 spells CASSTGTSQEQYF. For the CDR3, the DNA is TGTGCCAGCTCAACCGGGACTAGCCAGGAGCAGTACTTC.

The genes are TRBV4-2 and TRBJ2-1, with 11 bases aligning to TRBD2. After removal of 1 base from V and 8 bases from J, the junction contained 7 bases not matched to a gene. The germline V gene encodes CDR1 LGHNA and CDR2 YNFKEQ. The CDR3 consists of 16 residues. The CDR3, as DNA: TGTGCCAGCAGCCAAGTAACAACTAGCGGGGGTCATGAGCAGTTCTTC. As protein: CASSQVTTSGGHEQFF.